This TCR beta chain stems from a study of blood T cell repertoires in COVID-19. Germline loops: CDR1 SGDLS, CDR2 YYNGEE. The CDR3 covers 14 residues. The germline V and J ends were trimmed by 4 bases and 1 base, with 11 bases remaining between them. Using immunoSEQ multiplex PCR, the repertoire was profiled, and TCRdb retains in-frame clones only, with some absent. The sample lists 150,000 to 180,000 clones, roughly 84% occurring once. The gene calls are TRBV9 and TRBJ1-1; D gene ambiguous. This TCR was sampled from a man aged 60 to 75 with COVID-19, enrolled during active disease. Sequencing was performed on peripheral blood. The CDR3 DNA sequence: TGTGCCAGCAGCCGCGAGGTCCCGAACACTGAAGCTTTCTTT. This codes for CASSREVPNTEAFF.